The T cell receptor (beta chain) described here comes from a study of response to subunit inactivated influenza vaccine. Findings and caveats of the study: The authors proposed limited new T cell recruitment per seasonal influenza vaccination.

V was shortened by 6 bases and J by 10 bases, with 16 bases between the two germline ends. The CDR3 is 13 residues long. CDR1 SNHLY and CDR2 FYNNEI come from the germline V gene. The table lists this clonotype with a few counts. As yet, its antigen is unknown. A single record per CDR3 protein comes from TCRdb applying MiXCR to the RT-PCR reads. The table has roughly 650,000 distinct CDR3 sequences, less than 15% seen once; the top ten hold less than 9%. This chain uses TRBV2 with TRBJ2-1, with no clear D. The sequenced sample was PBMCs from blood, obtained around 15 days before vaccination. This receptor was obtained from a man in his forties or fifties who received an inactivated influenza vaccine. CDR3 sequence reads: CASSPVLGYEQFF. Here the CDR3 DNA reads TGTGCCAGCAGCCCCGTTCTTGGGTACGAGCAGTTCTTC. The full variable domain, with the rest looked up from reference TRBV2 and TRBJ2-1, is EPEVTQTPSHQVTQMGQEVILRCVPISNHLYFYWYRQILGQKVEFLVSFYNNEISEKSEIFDDQFSVERPDGSNFTLKIRSTKLEDSAMYFCASSPVLGYEQFFGPGTRLTVL.